Included here is one TCR beta chain sequence, with context. The CDR3 runs 15 residues. V dropped 6 bases and J dropped 1 base, with 16 bases sitting between them. Germline V gene sequence: CDR1 SEHNR, CDR2 FQNEAQ (reference sequence). Original methodology: Amplification of reference gene primers provided the estimated nucleated cell counts. Libraries were prepared by immunoSEQ multiplex PCR; TCRdb keeps only in-frame clonotypes and omits some of them. Clone size and V and J calls were adopted from that table, with D and trimming inferred from the DNA. The sample holds about 200,000 clones, around nine tenths seen once. Exposed enrollees had met someone with a PCR-confirmed or clinician-diagnosed COVID-19 case at some point within the 2 weeks before study entry. The data originate from a study of blood T cell repertoires in COVID-19. On the study more broadly: Material from acute and convalescent COVID-19 was sourced from the United States, Italy and Spain. T cells, B-cell-depleted T cells, or PBMCs provided the cDNA or gDNA that served as material.

The receptor was isolated from a woman aged 30 to 39 who had been exposed to COVID-19. This sequence joins TRBV7-9 and TRBJ2-7; D possibly corresponds to TRBD1 (5 bases). The sample consisted of PBMCs or T cells enriched from blood (not recorded which). The CDR3 bases are TGTGCCAGCAGTTTGACTTTCAGGGATTCCTACGAGCAGTACTTC. The encoded protein is CASSLTFRDSYEQYF.